The T cell receptor (beta chain) described here comes from a study of OX40 agonist ivuxolimab in advanced cancers. For the study at large: An agonistic anti-OX40 (CD134) antibody, ivuxolimab, was used to treat the patients.

Measured with immunoSEQ multiplex PCR; TCRdb has only the in-frame clones, and not every one. The sample yields about 79,000 clones, roughly 88% seen once. Germline V gives CDR1 SNHLY, CDR2 FYNNEI. This CDR3 has 15 amino acids. Trimming took 8 bases from V and 2 from J, leaving 16 bases between them. This receptor was identified in an adult with an advanced solid tumor such as melanoma, head and neck, liver or kidney cancer. V and J are TRBV2 and TRBJ1-5; tentative D call: TRBD1 (5 bases). The sample here was CD4+ or CD8+ T cells sorted from blood, taken in a trial of the OX40 agonist ivuxolimab. The chain's CDR3 is CASGGGGEGNQPQHF. The DNA of the CDR3 is TGTGCCAGCGGCGGGGGGGGTGAGGGCAATCAGCCCCAGCATTTT.